The 14 T cell receptor beta chains reported below all come from one sample, sequenced in a study of shared clonotypes between healthy human individuals. Some clones are missing from TCRdb's copy, which holds only in-frame ones; the method was immunoSEQ multiplex PCR. Here the sample spans almost 700,000 clones, roughly nine tenths being singletons. As defined, naive CD8 cells were CD45RO-negative and positively selected for CCR7, with terminally differentiated effector memory CD45RA+ cells excluded. The source material was naive CD8+ T cells sorted from blood. The receptors come from a man younger than 45 in good health.

This clone was counted a single time. The chain joins TRBV27 to TRBJ2-7; TRBD2 agrees at 11 bases. V gave up 4 bases and J gave up 2 bases; unmatched junction bases: 4. The CDR3 totals 15 residues. The V gene's germline CDR1 is MNHEY and CDR2 SMNVEV (reference sequence). The CDR3 sequence: CASSSLAGEPYEQYF. The CDR3 region has the DNA TGTGCCAGCAGTTCACTAGCGGGAGAACCCTACGAGCAGTACTTC.

The rearrangement links TRBV7-6 to TRBJ1-2, with D tentatively TRBD1 (6 bases). This CDR3 is 13 amino acids long. CDR1 SGHVS and CDR2 FNYEAQ come from the germline V gene. Trimming removed 6 bases from V and 4 bases from J, with 12 bases in between. The CDR3 DNA is TGTGCCAGCAGTTTACAGGGAGGCTATGGCTACACCTTC. This encodes CASSLQGGYGYTF. The entire variable domain, with the rest obtained from reference TRBV7-6 and TRBJ1-2, is as follows: GAGVSQSPRYKVTKRGQDVALRCDPISGHVSLYWYRQALGQGPEFLTYFNYEAQQDKSGLPNDRFSAERPEGSISTLTIQRTEQRDSAMYRCASSLQGGYGYTFGSGTRLTVV.

This rearrangement joins TRBV5-6 to TRBJ2-7; 7 positions agree with TRBD2. Trimming cost V 0 bases and J 4 bases; bases outside gene matches: 7. The CDR3 loop spans 15 amino acids. CDR1 and CDR2 from the germline V gene are SGHDT and YYEEEE. The CDR3 DNA is TGTGCCAGCAGCTTGGGGGGGGGAGGGTTATACGAGCAGTACTTC. Its translation: CASSLGGGGLYEQYF.

Regarding this clone: This may stem from a read error, because a much larger clone lies one nucleotide away. The rearrangement uses TRBV5-4 and TRBJ2-6; D ambiguous. CDR1 is SGHNT, CDR2 YYREEE, per germline (reference sequence). This CDR3 is built from 14 residues. V dropped 2 bases and J dropped 2 bases, with 5 bases sitting between them. Written as DNA, the CDR3 is TGTGCCAGCAGCTTTGGGACTGGGGCCAACGTCCTGACTTTC. Protein product: CASSFGTGANVLTF.

The chain is built from TRBV4-2 and TRBJ2-3, with D possibly being TRBD1 (6 bases). The CDR3 sequence is 14 residues long. The V gene lost 4 bases and the J gene lost 1 base, with 9 bases spanning the gap. Germline V CDR1 and CDR2: LGHNA, YNFKEQ. CDR3 DNA: TGTGCCAGCAGCCCCAGGGGACGCACAGATACGCAGTATTTT. This gives the protein CASSPRGRTDTQYF.

This sequence joins TRBV7-8 and TRBJ1-5; no reliable D call. Germline V CDR1 and CDR2: SGHVS, FQNEAQ. V lost 6 bases and J 6 bases, leaving 15 bases between the germline ends. The CDR3 runs to 14 residues. The CDR3 loop is CASSPTRAAQPQHF. The CDR3 DNA reads as TGTGCCAGCAGTCCTACACGGGCGGCTCAGCCCCAGCATTTT.

CDR3 sequence: CASSLLGSLSNQPQHF. The CDR3 nucleotides are TGTGCCAGCAGTTTATTGGGCAGCCTCAGCAATCAGCCCCAGCATTTT. The chain recombines TRBV28 with TRBJ1-5; D gene unclear. Trimming cost V 1 base and J 1 base, with 11 bases left between them. Germline V gene sequence: CDR1 MDHEN, CDR2 SYDVKM. This CDR3 has 16 residues.

V and J are TRBV9 and TRBJ2-5, with D perhaps TRBD2 (6 bases). Trimming removed 3 bases from V and 1 base from J, with 7 bases in between. The CDR3 covers 13 residues. From germline, CDR1 is SGDLS and CDR2 YYNGEE. The CDR3 here is CASSETSQETQYF. Here the CDR3 DNA reads TGTGCCAGCAGCGAGACTAGCCAAGAGACCCAGTACTTC. Together with reference TRBV9 and TRBJ2-5, the CDR3 gives the full variable domain: DSGVTQTPKHLITATGQRVTLRCSPRSGDLSVYWYQQSLDQGLQFLIQYYNGEERAKGNILERFSAQQFPDLHSELNLSSLELGDSALYFCASSETSQETQYFGPGTRLLVL.

As to this clone: A read error may be the cause here, since a much bigger clone is one base away. The J gene is TRBJ2-7, the V gene TRBV5-4; D uncertain. The ends were cut back, 3 bases at V and 6 bases at J, with 7 bases in the middle. There are 11 residues in the CDR3. Germline V CDR1 and CDR2: SGHNT, YYREEE (reference sequence). Written as DNA, the CDR3 is TGTGCCAGCAGCTCGGGCTCCGAGCAGTACTTC. Its protein product is CASSSGSEQYF.

The chain carries TRBV29-1 and TRBJ1-2; D call uncertain. This CDR3 is built from 11 residues. CDR1 and CDR2 (germline): SQVTM, ANQGSEA. Trimming took off 6 bases at V and 5 bases at J, with 10 bases between the two ends. The CDR3: CSVADGYGYTF. The CDR3 DNA is TGCAGCGTCGCGGACGGATATGGCTACACCTTC.

The chain links TRBV10-3 to TRBJ1-1; 8 nucleotides match TRBD1. V lost 5 bases to trimming and J lost 5 bases; unmatched junction nucleotides: 7. CDR3 length: 14 residues. Germline V gene data show CDR1 as ENHRY and CDR2 as SYGVKD. The CDR3 sequence: CAISLADRDTEAFF. CDR3 DNA sequence: TGTGCCATCAGTTTGGCGGACAGGGATACTGAAGCTTTCTTT.

A single count supports this clone. This chain links TRBV29-1 with TRBJ1-2; the D gene is possibly TRBD1 (6 bases). Germline V gene sequence: CDR1 SQVTM, CDR2 ANQGSEA. The length of the CDR3 is 13 residues. Trimming removed 0 bases from V and 3 bases from J, with 8 bases in between. The CDR3 DNA follows: TGCAGCGTTGAAGATCGGACAGACTATGGCTACACCTTC. It codes for CSVEDRTDYGYTF. Using reference TRBV29-1 and TRBJ1-2 for the parts outside the CDR3, the full variable domain is SAVISQKPSRDICQRGTSLTIQCQVDSQVTMMFWYRQQPGQSLTLIATANQGSEATYESGFVIDKFPISRPNLTFSTLTVSNMSPEDSSIYLCSVEDRTDYGYTFGSGTRLTVV.

This rearrangement joins TRBV13 to TRBJ2-3, with 13 bases fitting TRBD2. The J segment lost 3 bases and the V segment lost 7 bases, leaving 4 bases of the junction unmatched. Germline loops: CDR1 PRHDT, CDR2 FYEKMQ (reference sequence). This CDR3 comprises 15 residues. CDR3 coding DNA: TGTGCCAGCATGGAGACTAGCGGGAGGACAGATACGCAGTATTTT. Translating gives CASMETSGRTDTQYF.

With respect to this clone: The sample has other DNA sequences that encode this CDR3 too. J is TRBJ2-7 and V is TRBV28; D gene uncertain. This CDR3 spans 11 amino acids. Trimming removed 5 bases at V and 2 bases at J, with 4 bases between. The germline V gene encodes CDR1 MDHEN and CDR2 SYDVKM. The CDR3 DNA follows: TGTGCCAGCAGTCCTGCCTACGAGCAGTACTTC. Its translation is CASSPAYEQYF.